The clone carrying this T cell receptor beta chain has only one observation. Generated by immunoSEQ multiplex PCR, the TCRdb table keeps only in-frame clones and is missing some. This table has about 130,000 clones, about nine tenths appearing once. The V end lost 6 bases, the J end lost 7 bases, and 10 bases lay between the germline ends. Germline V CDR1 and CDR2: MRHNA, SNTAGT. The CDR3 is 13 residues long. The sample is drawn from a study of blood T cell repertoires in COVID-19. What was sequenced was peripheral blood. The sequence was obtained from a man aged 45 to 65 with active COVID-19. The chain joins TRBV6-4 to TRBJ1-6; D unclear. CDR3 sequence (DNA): TGTGCCAGCAGGCGGGCGGAGAATTCACCCCTCCACTTT. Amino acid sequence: CASRRAENSPLHF.